This TCR beta chain was sequenced in a study of CD8 T cells in Susac syndrome (dated by TCRdb to about 2019). For the study in its entirety: Whether CD8+ T cell activation and differentiation in Susac syndrome was antigen driven was tested using repertoire sequencing. The paper's findings and limits, for the study overall: The study acknowledged that relatively few individuals were included in the TCR sequencing and HLA analysis.

Via the germline V gene, CDR1 is SNHLY and CDR2 FYNNEI. Trimming takes 11 bases off V and 7 bases off J; junction bases not matched to a gene: 17. The CDR3 has 15 amino acids, counting the end cysteine and phenylalanine. The CDR3 DNA has 45 bases and is translated from base 1. Peripheral blood CD8+ and CD4+ T cells from healthy donors, Susac syndrome patients and multiple sclerosis patients were profiled using high-throughput TCR beta sequencing. The multiple sclerosis controls were treatment-naive patients whose relapsing-remitting disease, either stable or active, fulfilled the revised McDonald criteria. CD8+ TEMRA cells were enriched by FACS, while bulk CD8+ and CD4+ T cells were purified by magnetic negative isolation. Blood was collected in EDTA tubes and processed within 24 hours, with PBMCs isolated through density gradient centrifugation. PBMCs intended for TCR sequencing were cryopreserved in liquid nitrogen and thawed later in a water bath at 37 degrees C. The sorted or isolated CD4+, CD8+ and CD8+ TEMRA cells reached a purity of at least 90%.

The sample holds one count of this clonotype. Its antigen has not been determined. One base away there is no much larger clone; base qualities are not given. Just one read gives weak support. RNA was extracted with the RNeasy kit and roughly 0.45 to 1 ug was reverse transcribed using random hexamers. TCR beta CDR3 regions were amplified with the immunoSEQ multiplex PCR assay covering 54 Vbeta and 13 Jbeta segments. PCR amplification bias was corrected using a synthetic template baseline for primer optimization and computational correction. The paper's processing steps were these. Reads were annotated to V, D and J genes according to IMGT and were analyzed with immunoSEQ Analyzer, with only productive sequences retained. To calculate clonality, Shannon entropy was normalized by log2 of the number of productive unique sequences and then subtracted from one. Public and private clones were assessed among the 100 most prevalent clones of each patient and control. Clones were defined as Susac-specific when absent from the healthy and MS cohorts, from approximately 1,100 published viral clones and from other ImmuneACCESS disease sequences. TCRdb itself trimmed the public reads at Q25 with fastp, ran MiXCR and retained productive beta chains. Entries that share a CDR3 protein sequence are merged under the most common genes and DNA. TCRdb, not the original authors, processed these V and J calls. The sample profile shows around 160,000 distinct CDR3 sequences; less than 95% of them were found once. The leading ten clones occupy about 0.09% of the sample.

The clonotype comes from a human donor with multiple sclerosis. Sequences were obtained from CD4+ T cells from PBMCs. The chain uses TRBV2 and TRBJ2-5; TRBD1 matches 9 bases in the middle. The CDR3 reads CAGSRDRAGLGTQYF. The nucleotide sequence reads TGTGCCGGTTCTCGGGACAGGGCCGGGCTTGGGACCCAGTACTTC.